A selection of T cell receptor beta chains follows, all from one sample in a study of blood T cell repertoires in COVID-19. Profiling relied on immunoSEQ multiplex PCR, and the TCRdb table lists in-frame clones only, not all of them. The repertoire holds 200,000 to 250,000 clones, with about 82% as singletons. Sequencing was done on a sample of PBMCs or T cells enriched from blood (not recorded which). These receptors were collected from a woman aged 45-59 years who had recovered from COVID-19. Both conserved end residues are part of each CDR3. The D gene is left open where the match is weak. The listing skips clone size in some rows; elsewhere it reads once, few, many or a size class.

abundance | j_gene | d_gene | v_gene | CDR3nt | CDR3aa
few | TRBJ1-2 | TRBD1 | TRBV4-3 | TGCGCCAGCAGCCAAGCCGTCGCAAATACAGGGGGACATGGCTACACCTTC | CASSQAVANTGGHGYTF
few | TRBJ1-1 | . | TRBV5-1 | TGCGCCAGCAGCCGAAGGGAGCGGGATGAAGCTTTCTTT | CASSRRERDEAFF
. | TRBJ1-1 | . | TRBV6-5 | TGTGCCAGCAGGATCACTCAGAACACTGAAGCTTTCTTT | CASRITQNTEAFF
. | TRBJ1-6 | . | TRBV6-5 | TGTGCCAGCAGTTCGAGAAGTTCACCCCTCCACTTT | CASSSRSSPLHF
few | TRBJ1-2 | . | TRBV29-1 | TGCAGCGTTGAAGATCAGACAAGCTATGGCTACACCTTC | CSVEDQTSYGYTF
. | TRBJ2-1 | TRBD2 | TRBV19 | TGTGCCAGTAGTTCAAGTAGCGGGGGGGAATTGGAGCAGTTCTTC | CASSSSSGGELEQFF
. | TRBJ2-2 | . | TRBV6-1 | TGTGCCAGCAGTGAAGGACATCACACCGGGGAGCTGTTTTTT | CASSEGHHTGELFF
once | TRBJ1-2 | . | TRBV28 | TGTGCCAGCAGTAAGAGTCTGGTCCGGTGGGGGCGTGGCTACACCTTC | CASSKSLVRWGRGYTF
. | TRBJ1-2 | . | TRBV30 | TGTGCCGGGAGCGACAGGAACTATGGCTACACCTTC | CAGSDRNYGYTF
. | TRBJ1-4 | TRBD1 | TRBV7-2 | TGTGCCAGCAGCCCTAGTCCGGGACAGGGGGTCGCTAATGAAAAACTGTTTTTT | CASSPSPGQGVANEKLFF
. | TRBJ2-5 | TRBD1 | TRBV5-6 | TGTGCCAGCAGCTCGGACAGGGTACAAGAGACCCAGTACTTC | CASSSDRVQETQYF
. | TRBJ1-5 | . | TRBV29-1 | TGCAGCGTTGCCTTTGGAGGTAGCAATCAGCCCCAGCATTTT | CSVAFGGSNQPQHF
. | TRBJ2-3 | TRBD2 | TRBV4-2 | TGTGCCAGCAGCCAATCTCCTAGCGGATACACAGATACGCAGTATTTT | CASSQSPSGYTDTQYF
. | TRBJ2-3 | . | TRBV11-3 | TGTGCCAGCAGCTCTTACACCGGAGCGCCAGATACGCAGTATTTT | CASSSYTGAPDTQYF
. | TRBJ1-6 | TRBD1 | TRBV7-9 | TGTGCCAGCAGCAGACACAGGGGGATGAATTCACCCCTCCACTTT | CASSRHRGMNSPLHF
. | TRBJ1-3 | . | TRBV13 | TGTGCCAGCAGCGACCGTCGGGTAATCAGCTCTGGAAACACCATATATTTT | CASSDRRVISSGNTIYF
. | TRBJ2-7 | TRBD2 | TRBV5-1 | TGCGCCAGCAGCGGGGAAGGACTAGCGGCTTCCTACGAGCAGTACTTC | CASSGEGLAASYEQYF
. | TRBJ2-3 | TRBD2 | TRBV9 | TGTGCCAGCAGCGCGCCCCAACTAGCGGGAGGGCTGGATACGCAGTATTTT | CASSAPQLAGGLDTQYF
. | TRBJ1-1 | . | TRBV4-3 | TGCGCCAGCAGCGAAAGAGACGGTCGGGACACTGAAGCTTTCTTT | CASSERDGRDTEAFF
. | TRBJ1-6 | TRBD1 | TRBV19 | TGTGCCAGTAGGAGCCGGGACAGGTTTTATAATTCACCCCTCCACTTT | CASRSRDRFYNSPLHF
. | TRBJ2-1 | . | TRBV29-1 | TGCAGCGCTTCCCCTGGGGGGGCCCGGGGGCAGTTCTTC | CSASPGGARGQFF
. | TRBJ2-3 | TRBD2 | TRBV5-4 | TGTGCCAGCAGCCCGGGACTAGTCACAGATACGCAGTATTTT | CASSPGLVTDTQYF
. | TRBJ2-3 | . | TRBV10-1 | TGCGCCAGCAGTGCAGGGACAGATACGCAGTATTTT | CASSAGTDTQYF
. | TRBJ2-5 | . | TRBV9 | TGTGCCAGCAGGCCGGGGCGGGGTAGTCAAGAGACCCAGTACTTC | CASRPGRGSQETQYF
. | TRBJ1-1 | TRBD1 | TRBV15 | TGTGCCACCAGCGAGACGGTTTCAGGGGGGACTGAAGCTTTCTTT | CATSETVSGGTEAFF